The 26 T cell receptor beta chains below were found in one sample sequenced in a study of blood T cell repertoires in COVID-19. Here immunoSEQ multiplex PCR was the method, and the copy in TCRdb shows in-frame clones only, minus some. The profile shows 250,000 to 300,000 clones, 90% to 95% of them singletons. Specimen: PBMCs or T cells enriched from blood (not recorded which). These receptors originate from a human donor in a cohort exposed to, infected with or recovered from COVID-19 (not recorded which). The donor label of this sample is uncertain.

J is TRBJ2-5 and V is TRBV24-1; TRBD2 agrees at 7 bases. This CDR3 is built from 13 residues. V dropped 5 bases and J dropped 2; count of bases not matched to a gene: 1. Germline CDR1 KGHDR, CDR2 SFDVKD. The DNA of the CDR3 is TGTGCCACCAGTGCCGGGGGGCAAGAGACCCAGTACTTC. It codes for CATSAGGQETQYF.

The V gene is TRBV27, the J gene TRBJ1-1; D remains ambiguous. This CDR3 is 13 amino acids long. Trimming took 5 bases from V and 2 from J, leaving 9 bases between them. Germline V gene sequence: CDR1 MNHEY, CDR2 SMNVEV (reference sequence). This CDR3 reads CASSLNTNTEAFF. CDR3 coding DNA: TGTGCCAGCAGTCTGAATACAAACACTGAAGCTTTCTTT.

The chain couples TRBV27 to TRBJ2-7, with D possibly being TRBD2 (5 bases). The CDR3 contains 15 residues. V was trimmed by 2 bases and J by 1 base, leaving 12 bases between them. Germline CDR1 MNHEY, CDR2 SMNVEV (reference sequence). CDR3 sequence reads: CASSLGGSLSYEQYF. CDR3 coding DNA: TGTGCCAGCAGTTTAGGCGGGTCGTTGTCCTACGAGCAGTACTTC.

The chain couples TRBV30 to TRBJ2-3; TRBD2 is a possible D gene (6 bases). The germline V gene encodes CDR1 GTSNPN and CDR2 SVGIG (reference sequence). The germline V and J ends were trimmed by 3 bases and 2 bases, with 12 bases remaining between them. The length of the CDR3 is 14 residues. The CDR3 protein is CAWREGFDTDTQYF. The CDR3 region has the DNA TGTGCCTGGAGGGAGGGGTTCGACACAGATACGCAGTATTTT.

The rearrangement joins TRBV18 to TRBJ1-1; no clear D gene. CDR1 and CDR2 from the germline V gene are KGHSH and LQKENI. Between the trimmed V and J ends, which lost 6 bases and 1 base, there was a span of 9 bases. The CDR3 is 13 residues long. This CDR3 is CASSPKRNTEAFF. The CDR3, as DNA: TGTGCCAGCTCGCCAAAGCGGAACACTGAAGCTTTCTTT.

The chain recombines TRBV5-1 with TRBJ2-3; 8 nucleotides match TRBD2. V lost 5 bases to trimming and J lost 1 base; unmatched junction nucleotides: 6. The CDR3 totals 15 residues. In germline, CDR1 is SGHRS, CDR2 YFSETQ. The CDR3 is CASSMSGGGTDTQYF. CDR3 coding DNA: TGCGCCAGCAGTATGAGCGGGGGCGGCACAGATACGCAGTATTTT.

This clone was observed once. Here the CDR3 reads CASSPPGSNEQFF. CDR3 DNA sequence: TGTGCCAGCAGCCCCCCGGGGAGCAATGAGCAGTTCTTC. The V call is TRBV2, the J call TRBJ2-1; D is perhaps TRBD2 (5 bases). The germline gives CDR1 SNHLY, CDR2 FYNNEI. The CDR3 has 13 amino acids. V lost 6 bases and J 6 bases, leaving 12 bases between the germline ends.

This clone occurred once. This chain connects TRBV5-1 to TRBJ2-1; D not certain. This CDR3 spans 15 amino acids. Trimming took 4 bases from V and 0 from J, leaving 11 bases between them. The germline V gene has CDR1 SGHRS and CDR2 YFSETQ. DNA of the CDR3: TGCGCCAGCAGCCAAGCAACGAGCTCCTACAATGAGCAGTTCTTC. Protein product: CASSQATSSYNEQFF.

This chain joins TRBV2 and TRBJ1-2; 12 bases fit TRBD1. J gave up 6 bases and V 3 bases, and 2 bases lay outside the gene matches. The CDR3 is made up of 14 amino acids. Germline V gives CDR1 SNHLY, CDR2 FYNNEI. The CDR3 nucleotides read TGTGCCAGCAGTGAGGGACAGGGGGCTCATGGCTACACCTTC. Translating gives CASSEGQGAHGYTF.

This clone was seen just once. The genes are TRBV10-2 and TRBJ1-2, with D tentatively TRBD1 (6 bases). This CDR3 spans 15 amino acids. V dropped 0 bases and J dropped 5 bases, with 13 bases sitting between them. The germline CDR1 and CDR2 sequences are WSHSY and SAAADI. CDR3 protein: CASSESGQPAYGYTF. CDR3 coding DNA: TGCGCCAGCAGTGAGTCCGGACAGCCAGCTTATGGCTACACCTTC.

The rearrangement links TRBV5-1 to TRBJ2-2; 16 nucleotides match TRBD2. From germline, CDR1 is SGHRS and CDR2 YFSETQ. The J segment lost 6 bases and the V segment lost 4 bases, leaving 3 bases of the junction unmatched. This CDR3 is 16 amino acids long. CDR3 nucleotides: TGCGCCAGCAGCCCCGGGACTAGCGGGGGGGCCGGGGAGCTGTTTTTT. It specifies CASSPGTSGGAGELFF.

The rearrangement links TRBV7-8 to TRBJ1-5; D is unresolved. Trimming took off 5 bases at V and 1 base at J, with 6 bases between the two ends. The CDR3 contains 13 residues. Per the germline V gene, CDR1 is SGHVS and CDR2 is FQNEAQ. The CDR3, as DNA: TGTGCCAGCAGCGTAAAAAGCAATCAGCCCCAGCATTTT. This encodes CASSVKSNQPQHF.

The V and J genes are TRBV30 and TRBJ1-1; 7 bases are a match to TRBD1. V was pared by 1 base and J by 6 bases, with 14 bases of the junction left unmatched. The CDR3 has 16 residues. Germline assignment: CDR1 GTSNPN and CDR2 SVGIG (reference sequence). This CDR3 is CAWSDTARGVRAEAFF. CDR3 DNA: TGTGCCTGGAGTGATACGGCCAGGGGGGTTAGGGCTGAAGCTTTCTTT.

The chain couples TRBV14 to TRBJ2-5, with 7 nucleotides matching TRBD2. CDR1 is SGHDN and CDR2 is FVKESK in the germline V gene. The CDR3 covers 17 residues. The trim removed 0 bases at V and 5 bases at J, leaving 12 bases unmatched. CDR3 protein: CASSQEKRGVGQETQYF. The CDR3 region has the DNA TGTGCCAGCAGCCAAGAAAAGCGGGGTGTGGGCCAGGAGACCCAGTACTTC.

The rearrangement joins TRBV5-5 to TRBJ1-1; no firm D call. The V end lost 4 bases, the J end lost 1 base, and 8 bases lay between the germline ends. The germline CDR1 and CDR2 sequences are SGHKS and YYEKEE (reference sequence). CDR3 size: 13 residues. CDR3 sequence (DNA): TGTGCCAGCAGCCTTACACGGAACACTGAAGCTTTCTTT. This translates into CASSLTRNTEAFF.

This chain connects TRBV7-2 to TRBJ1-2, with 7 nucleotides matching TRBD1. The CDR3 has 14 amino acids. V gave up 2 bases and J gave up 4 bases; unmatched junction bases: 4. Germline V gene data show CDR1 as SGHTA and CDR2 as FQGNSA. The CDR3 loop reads CASSLRGRVYGYTF. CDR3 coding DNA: TGTGCCAGCAGCTTAAGGGGGCGTGTCTATGGCTACACCTTC.

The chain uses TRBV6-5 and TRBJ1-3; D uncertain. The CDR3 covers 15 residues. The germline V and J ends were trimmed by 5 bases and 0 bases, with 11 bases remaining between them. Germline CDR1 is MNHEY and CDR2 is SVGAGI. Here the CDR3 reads CASSTLGSSGNTIYF. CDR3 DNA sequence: TGTGCCAGCAGTACCTTAGGGAGCTCTGGAAACACCATATATTTT.

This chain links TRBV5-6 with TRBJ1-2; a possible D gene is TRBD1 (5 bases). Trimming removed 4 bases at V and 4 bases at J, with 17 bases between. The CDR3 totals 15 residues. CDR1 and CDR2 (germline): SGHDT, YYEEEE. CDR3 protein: CASSPRDGGSYGYTF. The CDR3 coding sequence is TGTGCCAGCAGCCCCCGGGACGGGGGGTCCTATGGCTACACCTTC.

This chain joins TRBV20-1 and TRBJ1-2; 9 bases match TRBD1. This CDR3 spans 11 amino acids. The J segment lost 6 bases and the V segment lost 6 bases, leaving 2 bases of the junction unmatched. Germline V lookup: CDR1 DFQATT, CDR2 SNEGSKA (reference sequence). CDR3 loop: CSATGGNGYTF. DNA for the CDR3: TGCAGTGCCACAGGGGGCAATGGCTACACCTTC.

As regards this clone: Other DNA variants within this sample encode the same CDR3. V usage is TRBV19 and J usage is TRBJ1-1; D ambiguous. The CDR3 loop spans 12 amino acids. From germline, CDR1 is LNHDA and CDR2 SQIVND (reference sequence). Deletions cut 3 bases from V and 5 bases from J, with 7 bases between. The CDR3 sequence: CASSIGETEAFF. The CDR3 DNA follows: TGTGCCAGTAGTATCGGAGAAACTGAAGCTTTCTTT.

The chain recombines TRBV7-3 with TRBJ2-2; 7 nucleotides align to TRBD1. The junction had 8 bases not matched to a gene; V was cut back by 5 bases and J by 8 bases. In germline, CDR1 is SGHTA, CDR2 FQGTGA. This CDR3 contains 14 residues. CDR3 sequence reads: CASSPNRDRGELFF. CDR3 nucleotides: TGTGCCAGCAGCCCGAACCGGGACAGAGGGGAGCTGTTTTTT.

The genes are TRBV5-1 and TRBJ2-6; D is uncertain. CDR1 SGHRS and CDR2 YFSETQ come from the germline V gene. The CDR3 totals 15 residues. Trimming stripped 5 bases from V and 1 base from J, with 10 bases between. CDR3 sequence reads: CASSTQPSGANVLTF. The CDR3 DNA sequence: TGCGCCAGCAGTACACAGCCGTCTGGGGCCAACGTCCTGACTTTC.

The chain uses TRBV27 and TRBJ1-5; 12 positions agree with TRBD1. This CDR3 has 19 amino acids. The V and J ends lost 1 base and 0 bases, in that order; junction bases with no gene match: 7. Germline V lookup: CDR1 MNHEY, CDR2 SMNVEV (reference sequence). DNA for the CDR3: TGTGCCAGCAGTTTATGGGACAGGGGGCGACTATATAGCAATCAGCCCCAGCATTTT. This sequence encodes CASSLWDRGRLYSNQPQHF.

CDR3 coding DNA: TGTGCCAGCAGTTATGGACAGGTGAACACTGAAGCTTTCTTT. Residues: CASSYGQVNTEAFF. V gene TRBV5-4 combines with J gene TRBJ1-1, with TRBD1 matching over 7 bases. From germline, CDR1 is SGHNT and CDR2 YYREEE (reference sequence). Trimming cost V 5 bases and J 0 bases; bases outside gene matches: 4. CDR3 size: 14 residues.

This CDR3 reads CAKARGDNNTGELFF. CDR3 DNA: TGTGCCAAAGCTCGGGGGGATAACAACACCGGGGAGCTGTTTTTT. V and J are TRBV5-3 and TRBJ2-2, with TRBD2 identical over 7 bases. TRBV5-3 has ORF status, its function being uncertain. V shed 9 bases, J shed 2 bases, and the junction held 10 bases outside the gene matches. This CDR3 region has 15 residues.

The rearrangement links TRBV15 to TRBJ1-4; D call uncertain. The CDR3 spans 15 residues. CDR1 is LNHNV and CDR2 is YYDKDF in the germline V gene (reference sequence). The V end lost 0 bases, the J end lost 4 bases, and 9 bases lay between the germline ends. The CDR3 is CATSRDRGVNEKLFF. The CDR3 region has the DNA TGTGCCACCAGCAGAGATCGAGGAGTTAATGAAAAACTGTTTTTT.